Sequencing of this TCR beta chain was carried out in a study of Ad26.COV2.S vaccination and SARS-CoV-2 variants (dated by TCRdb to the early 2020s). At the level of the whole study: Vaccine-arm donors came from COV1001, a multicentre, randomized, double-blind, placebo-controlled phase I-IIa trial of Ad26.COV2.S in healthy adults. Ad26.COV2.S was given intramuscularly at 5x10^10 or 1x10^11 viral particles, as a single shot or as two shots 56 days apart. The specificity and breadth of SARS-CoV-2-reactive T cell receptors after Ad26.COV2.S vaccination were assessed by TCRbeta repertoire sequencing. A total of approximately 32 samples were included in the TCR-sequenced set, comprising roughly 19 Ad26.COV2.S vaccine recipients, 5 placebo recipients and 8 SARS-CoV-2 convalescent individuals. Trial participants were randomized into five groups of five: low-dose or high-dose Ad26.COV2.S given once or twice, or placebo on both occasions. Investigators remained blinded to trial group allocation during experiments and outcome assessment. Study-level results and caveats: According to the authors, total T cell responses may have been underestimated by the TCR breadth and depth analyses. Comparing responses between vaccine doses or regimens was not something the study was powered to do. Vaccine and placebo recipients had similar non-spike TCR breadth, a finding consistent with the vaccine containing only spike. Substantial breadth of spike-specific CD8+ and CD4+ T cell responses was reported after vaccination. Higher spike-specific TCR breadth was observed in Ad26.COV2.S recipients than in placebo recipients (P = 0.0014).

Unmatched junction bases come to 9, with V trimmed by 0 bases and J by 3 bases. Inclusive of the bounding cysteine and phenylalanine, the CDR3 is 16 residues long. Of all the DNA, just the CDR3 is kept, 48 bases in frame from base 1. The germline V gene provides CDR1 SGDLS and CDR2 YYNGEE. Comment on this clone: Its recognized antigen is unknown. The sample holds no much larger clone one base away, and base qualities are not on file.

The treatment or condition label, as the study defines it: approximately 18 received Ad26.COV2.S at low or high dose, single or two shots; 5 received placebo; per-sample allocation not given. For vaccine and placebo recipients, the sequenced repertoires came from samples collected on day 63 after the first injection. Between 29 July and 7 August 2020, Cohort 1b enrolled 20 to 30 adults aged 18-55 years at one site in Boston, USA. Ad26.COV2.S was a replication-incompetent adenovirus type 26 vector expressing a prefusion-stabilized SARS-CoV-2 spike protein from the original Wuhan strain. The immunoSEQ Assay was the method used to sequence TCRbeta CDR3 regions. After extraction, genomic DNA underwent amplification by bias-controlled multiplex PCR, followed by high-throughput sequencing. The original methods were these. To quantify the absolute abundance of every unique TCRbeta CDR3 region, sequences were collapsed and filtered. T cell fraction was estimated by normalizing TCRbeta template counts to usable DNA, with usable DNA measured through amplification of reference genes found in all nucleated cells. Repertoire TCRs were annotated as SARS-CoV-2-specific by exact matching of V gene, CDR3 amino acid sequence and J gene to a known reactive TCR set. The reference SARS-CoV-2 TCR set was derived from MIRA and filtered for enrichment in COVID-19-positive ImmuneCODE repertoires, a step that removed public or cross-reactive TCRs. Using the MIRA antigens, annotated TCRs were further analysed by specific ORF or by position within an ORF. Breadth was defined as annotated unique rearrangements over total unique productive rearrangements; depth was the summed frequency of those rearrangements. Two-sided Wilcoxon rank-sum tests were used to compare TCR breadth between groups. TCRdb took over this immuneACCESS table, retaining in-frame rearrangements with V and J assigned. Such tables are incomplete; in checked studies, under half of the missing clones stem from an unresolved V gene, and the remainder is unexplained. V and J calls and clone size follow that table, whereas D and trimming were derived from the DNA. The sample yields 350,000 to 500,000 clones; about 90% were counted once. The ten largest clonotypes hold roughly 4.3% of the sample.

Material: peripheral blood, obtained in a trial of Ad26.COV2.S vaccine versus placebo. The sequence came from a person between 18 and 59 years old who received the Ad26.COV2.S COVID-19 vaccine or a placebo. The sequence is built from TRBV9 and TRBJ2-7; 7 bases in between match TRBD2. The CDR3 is CASSVAGLTPVYEQYF. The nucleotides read TGTGCCAGCAGCGTAGCGGGACTAACTCCGGTCTACGAGCAGTACTTC.